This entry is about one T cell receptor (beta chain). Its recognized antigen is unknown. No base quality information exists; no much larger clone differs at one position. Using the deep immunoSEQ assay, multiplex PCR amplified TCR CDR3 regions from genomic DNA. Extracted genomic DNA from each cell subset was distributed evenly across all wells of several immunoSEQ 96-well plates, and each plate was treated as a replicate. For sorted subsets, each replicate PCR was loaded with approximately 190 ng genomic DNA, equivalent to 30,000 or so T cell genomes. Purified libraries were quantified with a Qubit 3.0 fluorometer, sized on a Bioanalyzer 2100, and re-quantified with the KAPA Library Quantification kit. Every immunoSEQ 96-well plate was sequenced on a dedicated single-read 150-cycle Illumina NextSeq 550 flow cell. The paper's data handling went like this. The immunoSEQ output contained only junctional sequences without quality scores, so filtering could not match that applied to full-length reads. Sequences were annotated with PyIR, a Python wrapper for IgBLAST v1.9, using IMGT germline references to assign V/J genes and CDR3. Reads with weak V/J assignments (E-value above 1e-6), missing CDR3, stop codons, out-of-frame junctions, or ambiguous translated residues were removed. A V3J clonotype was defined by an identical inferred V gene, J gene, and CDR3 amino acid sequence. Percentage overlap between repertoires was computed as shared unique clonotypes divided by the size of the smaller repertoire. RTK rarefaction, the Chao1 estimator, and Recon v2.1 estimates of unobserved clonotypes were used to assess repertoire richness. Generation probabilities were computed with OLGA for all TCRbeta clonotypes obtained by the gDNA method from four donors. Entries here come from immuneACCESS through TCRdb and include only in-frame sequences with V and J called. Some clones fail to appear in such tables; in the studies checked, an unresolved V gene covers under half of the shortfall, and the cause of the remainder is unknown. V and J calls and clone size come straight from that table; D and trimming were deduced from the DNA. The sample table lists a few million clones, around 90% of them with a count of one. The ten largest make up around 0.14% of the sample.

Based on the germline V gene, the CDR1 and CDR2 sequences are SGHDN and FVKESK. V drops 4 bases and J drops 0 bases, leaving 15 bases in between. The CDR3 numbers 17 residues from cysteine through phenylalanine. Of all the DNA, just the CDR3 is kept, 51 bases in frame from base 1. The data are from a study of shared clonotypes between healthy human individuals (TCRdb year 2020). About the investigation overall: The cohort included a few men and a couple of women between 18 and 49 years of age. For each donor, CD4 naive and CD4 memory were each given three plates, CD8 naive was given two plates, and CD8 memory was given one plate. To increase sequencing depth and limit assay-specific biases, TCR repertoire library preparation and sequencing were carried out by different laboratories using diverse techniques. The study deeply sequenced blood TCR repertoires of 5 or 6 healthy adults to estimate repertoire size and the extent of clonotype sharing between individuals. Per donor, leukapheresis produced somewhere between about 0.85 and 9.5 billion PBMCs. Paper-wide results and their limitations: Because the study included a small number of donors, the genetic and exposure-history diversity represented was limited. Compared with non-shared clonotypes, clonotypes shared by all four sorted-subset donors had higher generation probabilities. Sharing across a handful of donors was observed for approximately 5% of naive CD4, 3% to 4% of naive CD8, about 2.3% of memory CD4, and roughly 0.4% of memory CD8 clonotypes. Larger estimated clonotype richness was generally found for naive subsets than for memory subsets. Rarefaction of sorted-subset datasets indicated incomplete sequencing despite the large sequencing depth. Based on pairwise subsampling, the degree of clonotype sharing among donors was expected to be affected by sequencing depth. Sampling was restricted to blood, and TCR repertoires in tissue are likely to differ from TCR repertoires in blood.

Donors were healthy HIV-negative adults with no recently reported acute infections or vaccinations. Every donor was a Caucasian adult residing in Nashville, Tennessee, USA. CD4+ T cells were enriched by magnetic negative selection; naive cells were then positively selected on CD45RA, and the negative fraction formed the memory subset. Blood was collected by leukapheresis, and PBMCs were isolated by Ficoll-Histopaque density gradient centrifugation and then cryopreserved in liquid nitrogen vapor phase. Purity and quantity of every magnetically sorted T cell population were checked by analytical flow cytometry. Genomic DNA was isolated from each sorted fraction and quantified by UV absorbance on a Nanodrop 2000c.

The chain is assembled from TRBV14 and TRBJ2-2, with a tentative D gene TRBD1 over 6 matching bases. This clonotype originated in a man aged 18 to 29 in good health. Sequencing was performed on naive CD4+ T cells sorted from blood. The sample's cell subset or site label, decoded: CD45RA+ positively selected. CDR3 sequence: CASSRPFTGSNTGELFF. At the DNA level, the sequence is TGTGCCAGCAGCCGACCATTTACAGGGTCGAACACCGGGGAGCTGTTTTTT.